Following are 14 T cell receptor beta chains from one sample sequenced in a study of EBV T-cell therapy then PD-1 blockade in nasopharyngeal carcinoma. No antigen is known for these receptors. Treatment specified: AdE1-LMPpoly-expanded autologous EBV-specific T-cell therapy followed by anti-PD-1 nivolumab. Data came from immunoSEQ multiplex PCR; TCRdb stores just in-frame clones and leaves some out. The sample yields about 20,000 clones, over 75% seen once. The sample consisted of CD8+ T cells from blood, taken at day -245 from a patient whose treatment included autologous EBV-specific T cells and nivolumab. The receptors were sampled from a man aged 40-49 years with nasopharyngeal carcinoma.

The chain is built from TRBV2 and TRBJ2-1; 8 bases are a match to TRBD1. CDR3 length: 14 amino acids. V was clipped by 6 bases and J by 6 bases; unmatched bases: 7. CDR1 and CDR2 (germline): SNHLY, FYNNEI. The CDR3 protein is CASRSWTGFNEQFF. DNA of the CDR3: TGTGCCAGCAGGTCCTGGACAGGGTTCAATGAGCAGTTCTTC.

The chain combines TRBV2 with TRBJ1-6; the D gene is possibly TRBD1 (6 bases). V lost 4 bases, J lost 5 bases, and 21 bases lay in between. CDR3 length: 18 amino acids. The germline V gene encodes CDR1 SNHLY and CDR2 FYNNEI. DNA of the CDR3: TGTGCCAGCAGTGCCCTAGAAAAAGGGGGTCACCATAATTCACCCCTCCACTTT. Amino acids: CASSALEKGGHHNSPLHF.

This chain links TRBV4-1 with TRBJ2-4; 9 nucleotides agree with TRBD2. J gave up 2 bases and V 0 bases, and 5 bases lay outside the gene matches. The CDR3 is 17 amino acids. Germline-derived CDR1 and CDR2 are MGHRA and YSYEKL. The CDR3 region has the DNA TGCGCCAGCAGCCAAGATTCGAGCGGGGGGCCCAAAAACATTCAGTACTTC. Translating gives CASSQDSSGGPKNIQYF.

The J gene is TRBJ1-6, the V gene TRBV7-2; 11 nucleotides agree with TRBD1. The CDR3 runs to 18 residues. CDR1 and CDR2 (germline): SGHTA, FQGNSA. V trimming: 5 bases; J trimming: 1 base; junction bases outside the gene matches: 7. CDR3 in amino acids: CASSHRGQGVSYNSPLHF. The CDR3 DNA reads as TGTGCCAGCAGCCACAGGGGACAGGGGGTATCCTATAATTCACCCCTCCACTTT.

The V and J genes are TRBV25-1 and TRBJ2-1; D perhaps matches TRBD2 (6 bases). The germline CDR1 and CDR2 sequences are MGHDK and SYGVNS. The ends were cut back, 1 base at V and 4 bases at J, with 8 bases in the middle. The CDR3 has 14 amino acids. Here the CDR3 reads CASSELGGYNEQFF. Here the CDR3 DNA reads TGTGCCAGCAGTGAATTAGGAGGGTACAATGAGCAGTTCTTC.

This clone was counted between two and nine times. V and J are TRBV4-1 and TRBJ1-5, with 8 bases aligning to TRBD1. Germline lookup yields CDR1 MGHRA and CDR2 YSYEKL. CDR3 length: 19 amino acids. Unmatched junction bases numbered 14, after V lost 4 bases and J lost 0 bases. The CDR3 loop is CASSRVPRTGRNSNQPQHF. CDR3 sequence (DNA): TGCGCCAGCAGCCGGGTCCCGCGGACAGGGAGGAATAGCAATCAGCCCCAGCATTTT.

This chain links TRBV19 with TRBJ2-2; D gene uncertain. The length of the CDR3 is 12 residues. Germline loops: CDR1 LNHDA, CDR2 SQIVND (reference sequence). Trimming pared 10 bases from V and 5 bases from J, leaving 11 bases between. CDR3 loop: CATTTWTGELFF. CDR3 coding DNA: TGTGCCACCACGACGTGGACCGGGGAGCTGTTTTTT.

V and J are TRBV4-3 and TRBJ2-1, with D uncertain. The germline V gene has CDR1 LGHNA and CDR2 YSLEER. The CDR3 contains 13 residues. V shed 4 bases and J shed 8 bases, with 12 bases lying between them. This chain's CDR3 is CASSPAKDYEQFF. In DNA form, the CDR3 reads TGCGCCAGCAGCCCCGCGAAGGATTATGAGCAGTTCTTC.

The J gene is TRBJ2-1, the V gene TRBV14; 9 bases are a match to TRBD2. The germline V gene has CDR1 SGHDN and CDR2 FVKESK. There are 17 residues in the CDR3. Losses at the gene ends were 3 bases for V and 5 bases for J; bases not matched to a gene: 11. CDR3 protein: CASSHRGAGGPNNEQFF. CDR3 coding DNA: TGTGCCAGCAGCCATCGCGGGGCGGGGGGGCCAAACAATGAGCAGTTCTTC.

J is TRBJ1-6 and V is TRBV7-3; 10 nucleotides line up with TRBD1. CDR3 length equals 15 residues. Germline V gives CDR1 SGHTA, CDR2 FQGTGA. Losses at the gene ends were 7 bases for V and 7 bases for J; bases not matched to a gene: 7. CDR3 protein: CASTETGGGNSPLHF. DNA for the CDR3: TGTGCCAGCACCGAGACAGGGGGCGGGAATTCACCCCTCCACTTT.

Written as DNA, the CDR3 is TGTGCCAGCAATTGGGACAGGGATGAAACCCAGTACTTC. Amino acids: CASNWDRDETQYF. The chain couples TRBV6-5 to TRBJ2-5; TRBD1 matches at 9 bases. Germline CDR1 and CDR2: MNHEY and SVGAGI. J was trimmed by 8 bases and V by 7 bases; bases with no gene match: 8. The CDR3 is 13 residues long.

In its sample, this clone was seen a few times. CDR3 amino acids: CASSQDSRSYEQYF. The CDR3 DNA is TGCGCCAGCAGCCAAGACAGTCGCTCCTACGAGCAGTACTTC. This chain connects TRBV4-3 to TRBJ2-7; D is undetermined. The germline V gene encodes CDR1 LGHNA and CDR2 YSLEER. V was trimmed by 0 bases and J by 0 bases, leaving 6 bases between them. This CDR3 is 14 amino acids long.

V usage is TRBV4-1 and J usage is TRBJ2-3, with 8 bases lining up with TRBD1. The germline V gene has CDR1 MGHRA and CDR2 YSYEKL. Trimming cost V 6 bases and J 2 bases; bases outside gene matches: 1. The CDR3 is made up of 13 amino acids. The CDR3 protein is CASRGQVTDTQYF. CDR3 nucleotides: TGCGCCAGCAGGGGACAGGTCACAGATACGCAGTATTTT.

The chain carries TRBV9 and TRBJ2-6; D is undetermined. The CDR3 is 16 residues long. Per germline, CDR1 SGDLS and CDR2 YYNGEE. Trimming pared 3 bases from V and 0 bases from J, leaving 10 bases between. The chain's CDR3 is CASSDSSLSGANVLTF. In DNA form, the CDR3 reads TGTGCCAGCAGCGACAGCTCTCTCTCTGGGGCCAACGTCCTGACTTTC.